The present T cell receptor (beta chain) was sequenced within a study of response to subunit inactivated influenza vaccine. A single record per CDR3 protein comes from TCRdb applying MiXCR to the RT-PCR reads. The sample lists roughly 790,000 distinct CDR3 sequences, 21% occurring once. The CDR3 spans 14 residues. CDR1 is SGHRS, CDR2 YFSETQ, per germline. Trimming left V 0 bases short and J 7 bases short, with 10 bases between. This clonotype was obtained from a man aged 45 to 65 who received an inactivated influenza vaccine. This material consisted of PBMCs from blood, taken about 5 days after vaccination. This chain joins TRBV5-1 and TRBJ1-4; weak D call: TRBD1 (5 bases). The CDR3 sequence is CASSLGSGSEKLFF. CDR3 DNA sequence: TGCGCCAGCAGCTTGGGGTCAGGGAGTGAAAAACTGTTTTTT.